The 10 T cell receptor beta chains given below trace back to one sample, sequenced in a study of identical twins. TCRdb passed the 5' RACE reads through MiXCR, listing each CDR3 protein once. This table has about 200,000 distinct CDR3 sequences, about 11% appearing once. The sample was memory T cells sorted from blood. These receptors were collected from a man aged 50 to 59 in good health.

Ten or more counts support this clonotype. The chain uses TRBV3-1 and TRBJ2-2; 15 bases agree with TRBD2. CDR1 is LGHDT, CDR2 YNNKEL, per germline (reference sequence). J lost 4 bases, V lost 4 bases, and 7 bases had no gene match. This CDR3 has 18 amino acids. DNA for the CDR3: TGTGCCAGCAGCCCGACCGGGACTAGCGGGGGGTTCACCGGGGAGCTGTTTTTT. Protein: CASSPTGTSGGFTGELFF.

Regarding this clonotype: A much larger clone differs from this one at a single base, so this may be a read error. This chain connects TRBV7-9 to TRBJ2-7; tentatively, D is TRBD1 or TRBD2 (5 bases each). CDR1 is SEHNR and CDR2 is FQNEAQ in the germline V gene (reference sequence). The CDR3 sequence is 13 residues long. Between the trimmed V and J ends, which lost 2 bases and 9 bases, there was a span of 14 bases. CDR3 nucleotides: TGTGCCAGCAGCTTAACAGGACACGGAGGGCAGTACTTC. Amino acids: CASSLTGHGGQYF.

This clonotype was picked up a small number of times. The chain has TRBV29-1 and TRBJ1-3; D call uncertain. Per germline, CDR1 SQVTM and CDR2 ANQGSEA. The CDR3 totals 13 residues. Deletions cut 4 bases from V and 8 bases from J, with 15 bases between. CDR3 sequence: CSVGTPGRDTIYF. In DNA, the CDR3 is TGCAGCGTTGGGACCCCCGGGAGAGACACCATATATTTT.

This clonotype was observed at least ten times. The chain has TRBV3-1 and TRBJ2-3; possible D gene TRBD2, 5 bases. CDR1 LGHDT and CDR2 YNNKEL come from the germline V gene (reference sequence). CDR3 length: 13 amino acids. Trimming stripped 2 bases from V and 6 bases from J, with 9 bases between. The CDR3 sequence is CASSQTRGDTQYF. As DNA, the CDR3 is TGTGCCAGCAGCCAAACTAGAGGTGATACGCAGTATTTT.

This clonotype has a count of ten or more. The chain combines TRBV6-2 or TRBV6-3 with TRBJ2-2; possibly TRBD2 for D (6 bases). Trimming cost V 10 bases and J 5 bases, with 20 bases left between them. CDR3 length: 15 amino acids. Germline-derived CDR1 and CDR2 are MNHEY and SVGEGT. CDR3 region: CATQNREIRTGELFF. The CDR3 nucleotides are TGTGCCACCCAGAACCGGGAGATTCGGACCGGGGAGCTGTTTTTT.

J is TRBJ2-7 and V is TRBV6-5; D possibly uses TRBD1 or TRBD2 (6 bases each). V lost 0 bases and J 7 bases, leaving 16 bases between the germline ends. The CDR3 spans 15 residues. Per the germline V gene, CDR1 is MNHEY and CDR2 is SVGAGI. The CDR3 sequence is CASSYSKGGRGEQYF. The CDR3 DNA reads TGTGCCAGCAGTTACTCGAAGGGGGGCCGGGGAGAGCAGTACTTC.

In its sample, this clonotype was seen a few times. The gene calls are TRBV7-9 and TRBJ1-6, with D uncertain. Trimming removed 1 base from V and 9 bases from J, with 13 bases in between. CDR3 length equals 15 residues. Per germline, CDR1 SEHNR and CDR2 FQNEAQ (reference sequence). The chain's CDR3 is CASSLEGAGSSPLHF. The CDR3 nucleotides read TGTGCCAGCAGCTTAGAAGGTGCAGGCTCTTCACCCCTCCACTTT. Variable domain in full (rest from reference TRBV7-9 and TRBJ1-6): DTGVSQNPRHKITKRGQNVTFRCDPISEHNRLYWYRQTLGQGPEFLTYFQNEAQLEKSRLLSDRFSAERPKGSFSTLEIQRTEQGDSAMYLCASSLEGAGSSPLHFGNGTRLTVT.

V gene TRBV4-3 combines with J gene TRBJ1-3; D is ambiguous. The CDR3 runs 15 residues. Germline CDR1 reads LGHNA; CDR2 reads YSLEER. V was clipped by 1 base and J by 2 bases, with 9 bases between them. The CDR3 reads CASSQAHSAGNTIYF. Here the CDR3 DNA reads TGCGCCAGCAGCCAAGCCCACAGCGCTGGAAACACCATATATTTT.

This clonotype was recorded at least ten times. The rearrangement links TRBV7-8 to TRBJ2-1, with 10 bases lining up with TRBD2. The CDR3 totals 18 residues. In germline, CDR1 is SGHVS, CDR2 FQNEAQ. Trimming removed 3 bases from V and 0 bases from J; junction bases left unmatched: 8. As DNA, the CDR3 is TGTGCCAGCAGCTTTCGGCTAGCGGGGGTTAGCTCCTACAATGAGCAGTTCTTC. It encodes CASSFRLAGVSSYNEQFF.

The rearrangement uses TRBV7-2 and TRBJ1-1; D remains ambiguous. Germline-derived CDR1 and CDR2 are SGHTA and FQGNSA. This CDR3 is 14 amino acids long. V lost 2 bases and J 2 bases, leaving 9 bases between the germline ends. The DNA for the CDR3 is TGTGCCAGCAGCTTACCCCAGACTAACACTGAAGCTTTCTTT. This sequence encodes CASSLPQTNTEAFF.